Given below is one TCR beta chain in context. The CDR3 totals 14 residues. CDR1 and CDR2 from the germline V gene are MNHEY and SMNVEV (reference sequence). V dropped 6 bases and J dropped 8; count of bases not matched to a gene: 9. TCRdb's table, derived via immunoSEQ multiplex PCR, lists solely in-frame clones and lacks some. This sample has approximately 60,000 clones, with approximately 90% found just once. This specimen comes from a study of OX40 agonist ivuxolimab in advanced cancers. Looking at the study overall: Those treated in dose escalation had hepatocellular carcinoma, melanoma, renal cell cancer or head and neck cancer.

The sequence was obtained from an adult with an advanced solid tumor such as melanoma, head and neck, liver or kidney cancer. V is TRBV27 and J is TRBJ1-4, with 7 nucleotides matching TRBD1. The specimen was CD4+ or CD8+ T cells sorted from blood, collected in a trial of the OX40 agonist ivuxolimab. DNA of the CDR3: TGTGCCAGCAGCCGCCGGGACAGAGAAGAAAAACTGTTTTTT. Its translation is CASSRRDREEKLFF.